This T cell receptor (beta chain) was identified in a study of blood T cell repertoires in COVID-19. Across the study: Collection of acute and convalescent COVID-19 samples took place in the United States, Italy and Spain.

This CDR3 contains 15 residues. Germline loops: CDR1 SGHDT, CDR2 YYEEEE. Trimming removed 6 bases from V and 7 bases from J; junction bases left unmatched: 12. In the source study's methods: Amplification of reference gene primers provided the estimated nucleated cell counts. The data were produced by immunoSEQ multiplex PCR, yet TCRdb's version contains in-frame clones alone and is incomplete. V and J calls and clone size come straight from that table; D and trimming were deduced from the DNA. This sample yields around 250,000 clones, of which 75% to 90% are seen a single time; 0.85% to 0.95% belongs to the top ten.

The sample taken for sequencing was peripheral blood. The rearrangement links TRBV5-6 to TRBJ2-1; 8 positions match TRBD2. The sequence was collected from a woman between 35 and 50 years old who had recovered from COVID-19. The CDR3 bases are TGTGCCAGCAACGGGGCGGGAGGCCCGGGTAATGAGCAGTTCTTC. This encodes CASNGAGGPGNEQFF. The complete variable domain, with remaining parts taken from reference TRBV5-6 and TRBJ2-1, reads DAGVTQSPTHLIKTRGQQVTLRCSPKSGHDTVSWYQQALGQGPQFIFQYYEEEERQRGNFPDRFSGHQFPNYSSELNVNALLLGDSALYLCASNGAGGPGNEQFFGPGTRLTVL.